The clone carrying this T cell receptor beta chain shows up as medium-sized (0.01 to 0.1%) by frequency. Its specificity is unknown. The CDR3 contains 13 residues. In germline, CDR1 is MNHNS, CDR2 SASEGT. Multiplex touch-down PCR amplified TRB using TRB-A and TRB-B pools in one tube. One entry per CDR3 protein, without DNA, is what TCRdb gives after re-calling the multiplex PCR reads. The sample spans about 6,100 distinct CDR3 sequences; the ten largest clones claim 38%. The data belong to a study of T cell clusters in autoimmune cytopenias. TRB amplification used approximately 250 ng of peripheral blood genomic DNA. Study-wide points: TRB repertoire shifts in secondary cytopenia and chronic lymphocytic leukemia mostly reflected lymphoma, not autoimmunity.

In addition, the sample was reused for a study of T cell repertoires in aging, cancer and after chemotherapy.

The specimen was peripheral blood. This chain links TRBV6-1 with TRBJ2-7; TCRdb's assignment of TRBD1 cannot be checked, as there is no DNA. The sequence was obtained from a human donor in good health. CDR3 in amino acids: CASSPDRGGEQYF.